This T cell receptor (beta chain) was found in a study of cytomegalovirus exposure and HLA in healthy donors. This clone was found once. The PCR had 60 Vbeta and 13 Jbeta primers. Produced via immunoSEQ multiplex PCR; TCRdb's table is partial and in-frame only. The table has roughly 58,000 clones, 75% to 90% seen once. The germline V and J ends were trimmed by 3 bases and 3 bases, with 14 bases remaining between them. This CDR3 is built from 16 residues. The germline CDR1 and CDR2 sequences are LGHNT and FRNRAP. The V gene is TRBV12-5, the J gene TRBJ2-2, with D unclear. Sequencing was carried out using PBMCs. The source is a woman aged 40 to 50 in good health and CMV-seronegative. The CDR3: CASGFWSPLHTGELFF. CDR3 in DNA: TGTGCTAGTGGTTTTTGGAGTCCTCTGCACACCGGGGAGCTGTTTTTT.